This T cell receptor (beta chain) was found in a study of blood T cells in healthy people across ages. A second PCR, run for about 7 to 11 cycles, used a sample-barcoded 5' primer plus a J-beta primer mix. MiXCR, applied by TCRdb to the 5' RACE reads, yields one record per CDR3 protein. There are 850,000 to 950,000 distinct CDR3 sequences in the sample; 29% occur only once, and roughly 17% lies in the top ten. Concerning this clonotype: Germline is not matched at one junction end, which may reflect a read error.

The CDR3 loop spans 16 amino acids. Germline CDR1 reads SGDLS; CDR2 reads YYNGEE. The V and J genes are TRBV9 and TRBJ2-6; D is ambiguous. The sample consisted of blood. The receptor was derived from an elderly woman in good health. CDR3 residues: CASSGPLRSGTNVLTF. The CDR3 DNA reads TGTGCCAGCAGCGGACCCCTACGCTCTGGGACCAACGTCCTGACTTTC. The variable domain in full, completed from reference TRBV9 and TRBJ2-6, reads DSGVTQTPKHLITATGQRVTLRCSPRSGDLSVYWYQQSLDQGLQFLIQYYNGEERAKGNILERFSAQQFPDLHSELNLSSLELGDSALYFCASSGPLRSGTNVLTFGAGSRLTVL.